This T cell receptor (beta chain) stems from a study of blood T cell repertoires in COVID-19. In the study overall: Both acute and convalescent COVID-19 samples were obtained from the United States, Italy and Spain. T cells, B-cell-depleted T cells, or PBMCs provided the cDNA or gDNA that served as material.

A word on this clone: Other DNA sequences in this sample translate to the same CDR3.

Methods used by the authors: Reference gene primer amplification yielded estimated nucleated cell counts. TCRdb's table, derived via immunoSEQ multiplex PCR, lists solely in-frame clones and lacks some. D and trimming were read from the DNA, whereas the V and J calls and clone size are those reported in that table. Among under 300,000 clones listed, around 88% were seen once. The CDR3 is made up of 13 amino acids. V was pared by 6 bases and J by 3 bases, with 12 bases between. Germline CDR1 reads KGHSH; CDR2 reads LQKENI. The TCR was taken from a man aged 80 or over with acute or convalescent COVID-19. The chain has TRBV18 and TRBJ2-7; D possibly corresponds to TRBD1 (6 bases). The source material was peripheral blood. The CDR3 DNA reads TGTGCCAGCTCCCCCGGGACACTCTACGAGCAGTACTTC. This translates into CASSPGTLYEQYF.